These 10 T cell receptor beta chains were sequenced from one sample in a study of blood T cell repertoires in COVID-19. Profiling relied on immunoSEQ multiplex PCR, and the TCRdb table lists in-frame clones only, not all of them. Of some 100,000 clones listed, 90% were seen once; the top ten hold approximately 1.5%. Sequencing was carried out using peripheral blood. The origin of the receptors is a human donor with active COVID-19. The donor label of this sample is uncertain.

This chain uses TRBV3-1 (or the pseudogene TRBV3-2) with TRBJ2-5, with D unresolved. The CDR3 is 14 amino acids. V lost 2 bases and J 2 bases, leaving 9 bases between the germline ends. Germline CDR1 is LGHDT and CDR2 is YNNKEL (reference sequence). The CDR3 coding sequence is TGTGCCAGCAGCCAACCTATATCACAAGAGACCCAGTACTTC. Translated, it gives CASSQPISQETQYF.

The chain joins TRBV9 to TRBJ2-1; a weak D match, TRBD1 (6 bases). The germline gives CDR1 SGDLS, CDR2 YYNGEE. The CDR3 contains 16 residues. V was pared by 6 bases and J by 0 bases, with 16 bases between. In DNA, the CDR3 is TGTGCCAGCACCACCTTACAGGGATCCTCCTACAATGAGCAGTTCTTC. It codes for CASTTLQGSSYNEQFF.

V and J are TRBV6-5 and TRBJ1-6; unclear D gene. Trimming removed 7 bases at V and 0 bases at J, with 10 bases between. The CDR3 runs to 15 residues. CDR1 MNHEY and CDR2 SVGAGI come from the germline V gene. The chain's CDR3 is CASKPSHSYNSPLHF. Written as DNA, the CDR3 is TGTGCCAGCAAACCCTCACACTCCTATAATTCACCCCTCCACTTT.

This clone was found once. The V call is TRBV19, the J call TRBJ1-6, with 9 bases that match TRBD1. V lost 9 bases and J lost 6; bases outside the gene matches: 3. The germline CDR1 and CDR2 sequences are LNHDA and SQIVND (reference sequence). This CDR3 is built from 13 residues. CDR3 region: CASRTGVNSPLHF. The CDR3, as DNA: TGTGCCAGCCGGACAGGGGTTAATTCACCCCTCCACTTT.

The V gene is TRBV19, the J gene TRBJ2-3; the match to TRBD2 covers 9 bases. The V gene's germline CDR1 is LNHDA and CDR2 SQIVND (reference sequence). The CDR3 has 13 amino acids. Germline trimming cut 10 bases from V and 0 bases from J; bases unmatched to any gene: 2. The CDR3 DNA reads as TGTGCCACAAGCGGGGGGAGCACAGATACGCAGTATTTT. This sequence encodes CATSGGSTDTQYF.

This chain links TRBV4-3 with TRBJ1-6; 9 nucleotides line up with TRBD1. The CDR3 runs 19 residues. Trimming removed 0 bases from V and 7 bases from J; junction bases left unmatched: 13. Germline CDR1 reads LGHNA; CDR2 reads YSLEER. This CDR3 is CASSQDWFRVGQGNSPLHF. The CDR3 DNA reads TGCGCCAGCAGCCAAGATTGGTTTAGAGTGGGACAGGGAAATTCACCCCTCCACTTT.

The rearrangement links TRBV6-2 or TRBV6-3 to TRBJ2-5, with 12 positions matching TRBD2. The trim removed 4 bases at V and 1 base at J, leaving 7 bases unmatched. The CDR3 has 17 amino acids. Germline V gene lookup returns CDR1 MNHEY and CDR2 SVGEGT. In DNA, the CDR3 is TGTGCCAGCAGTTCACTAACTAGCGGGGGGCCCCAAGAGACCCAGTACTTC. It translates to CASSSLTSGGPQETQYF.

CDR3 region: CASSVNPTHSPLHF. CDR3 DNA sequence: TGTGCCAGCAGCGTTAACCCGACTCATTCACCCCTCCACTTT. The rearrangement uses TRBV11-2 and TRBJ1-6; D not certain. Germline V CDR1 and CDR2: SGHAT, FQNNGV. There are 14 residues in the CDR3. The V end lost 5 bases, the J end lost 8 bases, and 13 bases lay between the germline ends.

This clone occurred a few times. This chain uses TRBV4-1 with TRBJ1-5, with D perhaps TRBD1 (5 bases). There are 17 residues in the CDR3. The V end lost 0 bases, the J end lost 3 bases, and 15 bases lay between the germline ends. Germline V gene lookup returns CDR1 MGHRA and CDR2 YSYEKL. CDR3 sequence reads: CASSQDWAGPYNQPQHF. The DNA for the CDR3 is TGCGCCAGCAGCCAAGATTGGGCAGGGCCCTACAATCAGCCCCAGCATTTT.

The chain combines TRBV4-3 with TRBJ1-4; no clear D gene. The germline CDR1 and CDR2 sequences are LGHNA and YSLEER. This CDR3 contains 17 residues. Trimming removed 4 bases from V and 4 bases from J, with 19 bases in between. The CDR3, as DNA: TGCGCCAGCAGCCCCTCCCGAATGGGCACGGATAATGAAAAACTGTTTTTT. This encodes CASSPSRMGTDNEKLFF.